This T cell receptor beta chain was obtained from a study of blood T cell repertoires in COVID-19. Using immunoSEQ multiplex PCR, the repertoire was profiled, and TCRdb retains in-frame clones only, with some absent. This sample has some 330,000 clones, with 75% to 90% found just once. CDR3 size: 16 residues. V lost 4 bases and J lost 0, with 12 bases in between. Germline-derived CDR1 and CDR2 are SGHVS and FQNEAQ. Source material: PBMCs or T cells enriched from blood (not recorded which). This chain links TRBV7-8 with TRBJ1-4; the D is unclear. The origin of this receptor is a man younger than 40 who had recovered from COVID-19. CDR3 DNA sequence: TGTGCCAGCAGCTCCCCTACAGAAGCAACTAATGAAAAACTGTTTTTT. Protein product: CASSSPTEATNEKLFF.